The rows below give T cell receptor beta chains drawn from one sample of a study of CXCR3-negative and CXCR3-positive naive CD8 T cells. One entry per CDR3 protein, without DNA, is what TCRdb gives after re-calling the 5' RACE reads. The specimen's table records thousands of distinct CDR3 sequences. Sequencing was carried out using naive CXCR3- CD8+ T cells from blood. The source of these receptors is a human donor in good health. Some clones in this sample may be carry-over from other donors' samples. CDR3s include the opening cysteine and the closing phenylalanine or tryptophan. A clone size is listed for some rows: how often the clone was seen (once, few, many), or a class if it is expanded.

CDR3 protein,J gene,clone size,V gene
CASSIRINYEQYF,TRBJ2-7,medium-sized,TRBV19
CASSPSGANTGELFF,TRBJ2-2,medium-sized,TRBV3-1
CASSLLTTGGNYEQYF,TRBJ2-7,.,TRBV4-2
CASSLPGDTEAFF,TRBJ1-1,.,TRBV7-2
CSVGTRDGRNEKLFF,TRBJ1-4,.,TRBV29-1
CASSLDYSGNTIYF,TRBJ1-3,medium-sized,TRBV5-1
CSVWGDSYEQYF,TRBJ2-7,.,TRBV29-1
CSVEDRRGRTF,TRBJ1-2,.,TRBV29-1
CASQGSYNEQFF,TRBJ2-1,.,TRBV6-2/TRBV6-3
CASSSGTGYHTEAFF,TRBJ1-1,medium-sized,TRBV7-2
CSVEKGGLGNEQFF,TRBJ2-1,medium-sized,TRBV29-1
CASSDSVGTRYYGYTF,TRBJ1-2,medium-sized,TRBV9
CASSVYGTPSEQYF,TRBJ2-7,.,TRBV5-1
CASTLLAGPQGNEQFF,TRBJ2-1,.,TRBV28
CATSSDGGWSTEAFF,TRBJ1-1,.,TRBV15
CASSSTSGPTDTQYF,TRBJ2-3,.,TRBV27
CASSPKRTGQADTQYF,TRBJ2-3,medium-sized,TRBV7-9
CSVATGGSSGRYGNEQFF,TRBJ2-1,.,TRBV29-1
CASSYSTGWVNTEAFF,TRBJ1-1,medium-sized,TRBV6-6
CASSLGAETYEQYF,TRBJ2-7,medium-sized,TRBV5-1
CASSPNRQTDTQYF,TRBJ2-3,.,TRBV7-3
CSVFGGGLGEQYF,TRBJ2-7,medium-sized,TRBV29-1
CASSVGTDPYEQYF,TRBJ2-7,.,TRBV9
CASSLLGPGPGNEQFF,TRBJ2-1,.,TRBV28
CASSLVSGGSYTGELFF,TRBJ2-2,.,TRBV5-1
CASSPPGHQETQYF,TRBJ2-5,.,TRBV25-1
CASSNPGTSGSAYEQYF,TRBJ2-7,.,TRBV21-1
CSARSLQGAMAGYTF,TRBJ1-2,medium-sized,TRBV20-1
CSVDEGGANVLTF,TRBJ2-6,medium-sized,TRBV29-1
CSVLTGGSSQPQHF,TRBJ1-5,.,TRBV29-1
CASSLRGVRSEAFF,TRBJ1-1,.,TRBV28
CASSLPGENTEAFF,TRBJ1-1,medium-sized,TRBV28
CSVAGQQFSRYYGYTF,TRBJ1-2,.,TRBV29-1
CASSSLGERPIYEQYF,TRBJ2-7,.,TRBV6-2/TRBV6-3
CASSPEGQGAQAGVPYEQYF,TRBJ2-7,.,TRBV7-9
CSVDLGHRRDTGELFF,TRBJ2-2,medium-sized,TRBV29-1
CASSASGGWTDTQYF,TRBJ2-3,.,TRBV6-1
CASSRNLAGEEKAGELFF,TRBJ2-2,medium-sized,TRBV12-3/TRBV12-4
CASSLGWDSYEQYF,TRBJ2-7,medium-sized,TRBV5-1
CASSDYQETQYF,TRBJ2-5,.,TRBV6-5
CASSPTIGHLNYGYTF,TRBJ1-2,medium-sized,TRBV6-5
CASNLPGVWQPQHF,TRBJ1-5,medium-sized,TRBV28
CSANSPRSDEQFF,TRBJ2-1,medium-sized,TRBV20-1
CASSARGLAGNEQYF,TRBJ2-7,.,TRBV28
CSVEQGKSSYNEQFF,TRBJ2-1,medium-sized,TRBV29-1
CATSDLGSGSGLNEQFF,TRBJ2-1,medium-sized,TRBV24-1
CASSHRDSPNYGYTF,TRBJ1-2,.,TRBV2
CASSFGSGGNEQFF,TRBJ2-1,medium-sized,TRBV27
CASSYGTQDFYGYTF,TRBJ1-2,.,TRBV27
CASRFSGTEAFF,TRBJ1-1,.,TRBV6-2/TRBV6-3
CASSETRAGGWETQYF,TRBJ2-5,medium-sized,TRBV2
CASSLGQGVYNEQFF,TRBJ2-1,medium-sized,TRBV5-1
CATYYANTGELFF,TRBJ2-2,.,TRBV2
CASSEGLYEQYF,TRBJ2-7,.,TRBV25-1
CSVRNRGVVEQYF,TRBJ2-7,.,TRBV29-1